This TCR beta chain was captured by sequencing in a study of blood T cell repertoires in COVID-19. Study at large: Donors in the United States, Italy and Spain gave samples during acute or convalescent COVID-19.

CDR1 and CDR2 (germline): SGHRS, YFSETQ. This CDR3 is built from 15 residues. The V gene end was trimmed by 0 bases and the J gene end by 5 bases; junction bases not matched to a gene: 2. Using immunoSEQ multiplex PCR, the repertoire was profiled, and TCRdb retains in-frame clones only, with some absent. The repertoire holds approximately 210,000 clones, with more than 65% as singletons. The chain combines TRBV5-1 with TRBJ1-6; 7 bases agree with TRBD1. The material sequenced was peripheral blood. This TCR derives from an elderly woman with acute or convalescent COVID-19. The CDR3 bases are TGCGCCAGCAGCTTGGGGGACAGAAATAATTCACCCCTCCACTTT. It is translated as CASSLGDRNNSPLHF.